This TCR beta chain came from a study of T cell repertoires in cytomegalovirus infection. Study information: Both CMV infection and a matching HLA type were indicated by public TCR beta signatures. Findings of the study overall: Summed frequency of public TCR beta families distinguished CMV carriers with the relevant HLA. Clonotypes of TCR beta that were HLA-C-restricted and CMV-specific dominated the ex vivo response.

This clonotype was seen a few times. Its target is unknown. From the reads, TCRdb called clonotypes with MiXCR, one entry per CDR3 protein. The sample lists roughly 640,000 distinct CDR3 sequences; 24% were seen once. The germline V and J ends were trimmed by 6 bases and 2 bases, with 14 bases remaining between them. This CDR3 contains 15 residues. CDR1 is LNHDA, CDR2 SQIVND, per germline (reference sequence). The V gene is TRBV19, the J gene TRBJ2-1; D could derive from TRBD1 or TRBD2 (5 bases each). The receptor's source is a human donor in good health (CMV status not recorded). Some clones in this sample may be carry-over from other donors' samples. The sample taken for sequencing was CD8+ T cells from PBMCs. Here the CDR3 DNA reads TGTGCCAGTAGCCCGGCCCTGGGACCCTACAATGAGCAGTTCTTC. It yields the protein CASSPALGPYNEQFF.